Sequencing of this T cell receptor (beta chain) was carried out in a study of cytomegalovirus exposure and HLA in healthy donors. The ends lost 2 bases at V and 7 bases at J; junction bases unmatched: 8. The CDR3 consists of 15 residues. Germline CDR1 SGHNT, CDR2 YENEEA. PCR used 60 Vbeta primers and 13 Jbeta primers. This table comes from immunoSEQ multiplex PCR, and its TCRdb copy is limited to in-frame clones, with some not included. The top ten hold 4.1% of the sample, which has approximately 150,000 clones, around 86% seen once. About this clone: Antigen unknown.

Overall study findings and caveats: Later, TCR association rates were found to vary by HLA locus, highest for DRB1 and lowest for HLA-C.

What was sequenced was PBMCs. The chain is built from TRBV11-3 and TRBJ2-1; TRBD2 matches 7 bases. The receptor was isolated from a man over 45 in good health and CMV-seropositive. The CDR3, as DNA: TGTGCCAGCAGCTTACAGGCGACTAGCCGAAATGAGCAGTTCTTC. This encodes CASSLQATSRNEQFF.